This entry is about one TCR beta chain. This sample is drawn from a study of blood T cell repertoires in COVID-19. The assay was immunoSEQ multiplex PCR, and TCRdb's table has in-frame clones only and misses some. The data contain about 370,000 clones, around 89% of them seen just once; the ten biggest clones take up approximately 1%. Trimming took off 1 base at V and 4 bases at J, with 10 bases between the two ends. CDR1 is MGHRA, CDR2 YSYEKL, per germline. This CDR3 has 14 amino acids. Sequenced: PBMCs or T cells enriched from blood (not recorded which). This receptor was obtained from a man between 18 and 29 years old who had recovered from COVID-19. The chain recombines TRBV4-1 with TRBJ1-1; D may be TRBD1 (5 bases). The CDR3 sequence: CASSQVGRSTEAFF. The CDR3 DNA follows: TGCGCCAGCAGCCAAGTGGGGCGGAGCACTGAAGCTTTCTTT.